One sample yielded the 5 T cell receptor beta chains listed below, sequenced in a study of T cells in localized non-small cell lung cancer. Clones were read by immunoSEQ multiplex PCR, and TCRdb kept only the in-frame ones, dropping some. Of around 14,000 clones in the sample, approximately 83% were seen once. Sequencing used peripheral blood, obtained before any cancer treatment. The source of these receptors is a female donor over 55 with stage I squamous cell lung carcinoma.

V usage is TRBV5-4 and J usage is TRBJ2-3, with 14 bases identical to TRBD2. Germline V gene data show CDR1 as SGHNT and CDR2 as YYREEE (reference sequence). Germline trimming cut 6 bases from V and 1 base from J; bases unmatched to any gene: 4. This CDR3 has 16 residues. The CDR3, as DNA: TGTGCCAGCACCCCGACTAGCGGGGGGGGCACAGATACGCAGTATTTT. Its protein is CASTPTSGGGTDTQYF.

The genes are TRBV30 and TRBJ1-2, with a possible D match to TRBD1 (5 bases). In germline, CDR1 is GTSNPN, CDR2 SVGIG (reference sequence). V lost 6 bases and J lost 3, with 11 bases in between. This CDR3 spans 12 amino acids. The CDR3 region is CACQTEYYGYTF. The CDR3 DNA sequence: TGTGCCTGCCAGACAGAGTACTATGGCTACACCTTC. The full variable domain, rest sourced from reference TRBV30 and TRBJ1-2, is SQTIHQWPATLVQPVGSPLSLECTVEGTSNPNLYWYRQAAGRGLQLLFYSVGIGQISSEVPQNLSASRPQDRQFILSSKKLLLSDSGFYLCACQTEYYGYTFGSGTRLTVV.

The rearrangement uses TRBV10-3 and TRBJ1-3; no definite D call. The V gene lost 10 bases and the J gene lost 0 bases, with 16 bases spanning the gap. The CDR3 consists of 15 residues. Germline assignment: CDR1 ENHRY and CDR2 SYGVKD. The CDR3 DNA is TGTGCCACCAGATCTCCAGCCTACTCTGGAAACACCATATATTTT. This codes for CATRSPAYSGNTIYF.

The chain couples TRBV6-5 to TRBJ2-1; D is perhaps TRBD2 (5 bases). The germline V gene encodes CDR1 MNHEY and CDR2 SVGAGI. CDR3 length: 15 amino acids. V shed 6 bases and J shed 0 bases, with 12 bases lying between them. The CDR3 loop is CASSSDSSSYNEQFF. The CDR3 coding sequence is TGTGCCAGCAGCTCGGACTCGAGCTCCTACAATGAGCAGTTCTTC.

The chain recombines TRBV2 with TRBJ2-3, with TRBD2 as a possible D gene (7 bases). Trimming took off 8 bases at V and 3 bases at J, with 18 bases between the two ends. This CDR3 is built from 15 residues. Looked up from germline, CDR1 is SNHLY and CDR2 is FYNNEI. CDR3 in amino acids: CASVRGRGWTDTQYF. The CDR3 nucleotides read TGTGCCAGCGTCCGGGGGCGGGGGTGGACAGATACGCAGTATTTT.